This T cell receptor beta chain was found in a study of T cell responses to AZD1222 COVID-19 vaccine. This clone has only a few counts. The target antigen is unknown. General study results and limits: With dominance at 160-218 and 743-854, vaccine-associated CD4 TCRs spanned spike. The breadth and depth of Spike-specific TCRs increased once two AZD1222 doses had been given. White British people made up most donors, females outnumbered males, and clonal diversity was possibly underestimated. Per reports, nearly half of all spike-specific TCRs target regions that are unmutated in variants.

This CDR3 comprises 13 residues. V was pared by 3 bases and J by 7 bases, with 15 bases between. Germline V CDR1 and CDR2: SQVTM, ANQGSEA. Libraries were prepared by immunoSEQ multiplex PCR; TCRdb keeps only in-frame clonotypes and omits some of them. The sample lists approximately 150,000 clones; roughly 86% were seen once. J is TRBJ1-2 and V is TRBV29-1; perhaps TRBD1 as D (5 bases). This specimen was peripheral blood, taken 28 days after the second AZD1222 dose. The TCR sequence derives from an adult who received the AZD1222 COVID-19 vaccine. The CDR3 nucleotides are TGCAGCGTTGAGGGGACTCCGGGAAGTGGCTACACCTTC. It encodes CSVEGTPGSGYTF.